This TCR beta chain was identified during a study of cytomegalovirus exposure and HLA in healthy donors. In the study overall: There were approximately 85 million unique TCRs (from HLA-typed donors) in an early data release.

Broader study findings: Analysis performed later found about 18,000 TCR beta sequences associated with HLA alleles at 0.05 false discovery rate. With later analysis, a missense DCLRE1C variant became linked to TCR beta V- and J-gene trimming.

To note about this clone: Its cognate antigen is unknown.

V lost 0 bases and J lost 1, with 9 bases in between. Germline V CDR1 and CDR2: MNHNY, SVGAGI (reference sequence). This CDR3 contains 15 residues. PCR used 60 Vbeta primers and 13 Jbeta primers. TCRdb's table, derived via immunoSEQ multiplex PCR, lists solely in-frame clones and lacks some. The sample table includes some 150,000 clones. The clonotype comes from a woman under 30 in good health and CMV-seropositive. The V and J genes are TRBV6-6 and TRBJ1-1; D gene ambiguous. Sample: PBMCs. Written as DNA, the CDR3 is TGTGCCAGCAGTTACTCTCTTCGGGGGAACACTGAAGCTTTCTTT. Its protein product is CASSYSLRGNTEAFF.